The next 9 T cell receptor beta chains were all read from a single sample in a study of blood T cell repertoires in COVID-19. Profiled with immunoSEQ multiplex PCR; TCRdb holds only in-frame clones, not every one. The table includes 100,000 to 120,000 clones, around 82% detected once. Sequenced input: peripheral blood. These TCRs come from a woman in her sixties with acute or convalescent COVID-19.

This sequence joins TRBV9 and TRBJ2-5, with 11 nucleotides matching TRBD2. The J segment lost 2 bases and the V segment lost 0 bases, leaving 3 bases of the junction unmatched. Germline values: CDR1 SGDLS, CDR2 YYNGEE. The CDR3 sequence is 16 residues long. CDR3 sequence: CASSVGRTSGQETQYF. Written as DNA, the CDR3 is TGTGCCAGCAGCGTAGGGAGGACTAGCGGGCAAGAGACCCAGTACTTC.

The gene calls are TRBV24-1 and TRBJ2-1, with D tentatively TRBD1 (5 bases). Trimming left V 2 bases short and J 10 bases short, with 20 bases between. This CDR3 contains 16 residues. Per germline, CDR1 KGHDR and CDR2 SFDVKD. The CDR3 loop is CATSDSRTPLGGEQFF. The CDR3 DNA reads as TGTGCCACCAGTGATTCAAGGACACCTCTGGGTGGGGAGCAGTTCTTC.

The chain uses TRBV7-7 and TRBJ2-3, with D hard to call. The germline V and J ends were trimmed by 5 bases and 1 base, with 16 bases remaining between them. This CDR3 has 16 amino acids. Germline loops: CDR1 SSHAT, CDR2 FNYEAQ (reference sequence). The CDR3: CASSRRSRSRTDTQYF. The CDR3 coding sequence is TGTGCCAGCAGCCGTCGGTCGCGGTCCCGCACAGATACGCAGTATTTT. Filled out from reference TRBV7-7 and TRBJ2-3, the complete variable domain reads GAGVSQSPRYKVTKRGQDVTLRCDPISSHATLYWYQQALGQGPEFLTYFNYEAQPDKSGLPSDRFSAERPEGSISTLTIQRTEQRDSAMYRCASSRRSRSRTDTQYFGPGTRLTVL.

This chain links TRBV30 with TRBJ2-3, with D maybe TRBD2 (6 bases). The CDR3 has 14 residues. Trimming shortened V by 3 bases and J by 6 bases, and 16 bases separated the two germline ends. Germline V gene sequence: CDR1 GTSNPN, CDR2 SVGIG (reference sequence). The CDR3 loop is CAWSLSGGSDTQYF. As DNA, the CDR3 is TGTGCCTGGAGCTTGAGTGGGGGGTCCGATACGCAGTATTTT.

This clone was seen just once. V is TRBV3-1 (or the pseudogene TRBV3-2) and J is TRBJ1-2; the D is unclear. Germline V gene lookup returns CDR1 LGHDT and CDR2 YNNKEL (reference sequence). This CDR3 has 14 amino acids. V shed 0 bases and J shed 6 bases, with 11 bases lying between them. CDR3 in amino acids: CASSQDIGRDGYTF. The CDR3 coding sequence is TGTGCCAGCAGCCAAGATATAGGCCGGGATGGCTACACCTTC.

This clone was seen once. The chain employs TRBV24-1 and TRBJ1-6; D may be TRBD1 (6 bases). V shed 3 bases and J shed 5 bases, with 7 bases lying between them. CDR1 and CDR2 from the germline V gene are KGHDR and SFDVKD. This CDR3 is 14 amino acids long. CDR3 amino acids: CATSDGGHNSPLHF. In DNA form, the CDR3 reads TGTGCCACCAGTGATGGGGGCCATAATTCACCCCTCCACTTT.

The chain is built from TRBV6-6 and TRBJ1-5, with no clear D. V lost 0 bases, J lost 2 bases, and 11 bases lay in between. Germline V lookup: CDR1 MNHNY, CDR2 SVGAGI (reference sequence). There are 16 residues in the CDR3. DNA for the CDR3: TGTGCCAGCAGTTACTCTGACACCCGAGGCAATCAGCCCCAGCATTTT. Translated: CASSYSDTRGNQPQHF.

The chain employs TRBV12-1 and TRBJ2-5; TRBD2, the table's D call, lacks a check against the DNA. TRBV12-1 is a known pseudogene. CDR3 length: 15 amino acids. CDR3 sequence reads: CASSFLGLADETQYF. CDR3 DNA sequence: TGTGCCAGCAGCTTCTTAGGACTAGCGGATGAGACCCAGTACTTC.

This chain connects TRBV18 to TRBJ1-1; 9 nucleotides line up with TRBD1. CDR3 length: 15 residues. The V segment lost 3 bases and the J segment 5 bases; nucleotides outside the gene matches: 7. CDR1 KGHSH and CDR2 LQKENI come from the germline V gene. As DNA, the CDR3 is TGTGCCAGCTCACCGGGACAGGGCCTTTGGACTGAAGCTTTCTTT. Translation: CASSPGQGLWTEAFF.